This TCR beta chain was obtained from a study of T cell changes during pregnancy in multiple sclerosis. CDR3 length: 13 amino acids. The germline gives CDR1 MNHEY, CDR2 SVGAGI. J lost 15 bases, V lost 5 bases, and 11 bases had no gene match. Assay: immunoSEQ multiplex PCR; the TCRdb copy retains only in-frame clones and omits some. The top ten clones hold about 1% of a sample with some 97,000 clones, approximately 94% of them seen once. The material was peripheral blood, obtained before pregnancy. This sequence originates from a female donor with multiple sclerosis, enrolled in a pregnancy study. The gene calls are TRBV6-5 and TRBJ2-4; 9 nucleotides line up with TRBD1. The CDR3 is CASSPKQGAVSYF. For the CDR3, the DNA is TGTGCCAGCAGTCCAAAACAGGGGGCGGTTTCGTACTTC.